What follows are 6 T cell receptor beta chains derived from one specimen sequenced in a study of T-cell memory formation after mild COVID-19 (dated by TCRdb to the early 2020s). Libraries were built with 5' RACE. The data were produced on an Illumina NovaSeq 6000. TCRdb reran the public reads through fastp at Q25 and MiXCR, keeping productive beta chains. For every CDR3 protein sequence, its rows merge into one entry that carries the most common genes and DNA. This sample comprises 400,000 or so distinct CDR3 sequences, 20% to 25% of them detected only once. The ten largest clones capture roughly an eighth of the sample. Sequencing used PBMCs or a T cell subset sorted from them (not recorded which). The receptors were sampled from an adult woman who had mild COVID-19 (a few samples of this study predate the infection). The sample titles of this study are shuffled in the database, so cell type and time point are left out; the donor was told from shared clones.

There are a few counts of this clonotype. CDR3 in amino acids: CASSRRGYNEQFF. DNA for the CDR3: TGTGCCAGCAGTCGCCGGGGGTACAATGAGCAGTTCTTC. V gene TRBV12-3 or TRBV12-4 combines with J gene TRBJ2-1; the D gene is possibly TRBD2 (6 bases). The CDR3 runs to 13 residues. Deletions cut 5 bases from V and 4 bases from J, with 9 bases between.

V and J are TRBV6-2 or TRBV6-3 and TRBJ2-3; 12 bases match TRBD2. Trimming cost V 2 bases and J 4 bases; bases outside gene matches: 10. CDR1 MNHEY and CDR2 SVGEGT come from the germline V gene. The CDR3 is made up of 18 amino acids. CDR3 residues: CASSYDLAGGPIADTQYF. CDR3 nucleotide sequence: TGTGCCAGCAGTTACGACCTAGCGGGAGGGCCTATTGCAGATACGCAGTATTTT.

The chain links TRBV20-1 to TRBJ2-2; 7 bases align to TRBD2. This CDR3 is 14 amino acids long. V lost 4 bases and J lost 1; bases outside the gene matches: 3. Looked up from germline, CDR1 is DFQATT and CDR2 is SNEGSKA (reference sequence). The CDR3 reads CSATGLRNTGELFF. The CDR3 DNA reads TGCAGTGCTACGGGACTAAGGAACACCGGGGAGCTGTTTTTT.

J is TRBJ2-7 and V is TRBV14; a weak D match, TRBD1 (6 bases). The germline V and J ends were trimmed by 0 bases and 1 base, with 10 bases remaining between them. The CDR3 has 15 amino acids. Germline V CDR1 and CDR2: SGHDN, FVKESK. For the CDR3, the DNA is TGTGCCAGCAGCCAAGATACGAGGGGGTCCTACGAGCAGTACTTC. Its translation: CASSQDTRGSYEQYF.

This clonotype was detected a few times. This chain's CDR3 is CASSSGSAGRYNEQFF. DNA of the CDR3: TGTGCCAGCAGCTCCGGGTCCGCGGGAAGATACAATGAGCAGTTCTTC. The chain employs TRBV7-2 and TRBJ2-1; weak D call: TRBD2 (6 bases). CDR3 length: 16 residues. V lost 4 bases and J 4 bases, leaving 17 bases between the germline ends. Germline CDR1 SGHTA, CDR2 FQGNSA.

This clonotype has only a few counts. The gene calls are TRBV5-1 and TRBJ2-1; 9 bases align to TRBD1. From germline, CDR1 is SGHRS and CDR2 YFSETQ. The CDR3 consists of 15 residues. The junction had 10 bases not matched to a gene; V was cut back by 5 bases and J by 7 bases. In DNA form, the CDR3 reads TGCGCCAGCAGGGGCCCCGGGACAGGGACGAATGAGCAGTTCTTC. Translation: CASRGPGTGTNEQFF. The full variable domain, rest sourced from reference TRBV5-1 and TRBJ2-1, is KAGVTQTPRYLIKTRGQQVTLSCSPISGHRSVSWYQQTPGQGLQFLFEYFSETQRNKGNFPGRFSGRQFSNSRSEMNVSTLELGDSALYLCASRGPGTGTNEQFFGPGTRLTVL.